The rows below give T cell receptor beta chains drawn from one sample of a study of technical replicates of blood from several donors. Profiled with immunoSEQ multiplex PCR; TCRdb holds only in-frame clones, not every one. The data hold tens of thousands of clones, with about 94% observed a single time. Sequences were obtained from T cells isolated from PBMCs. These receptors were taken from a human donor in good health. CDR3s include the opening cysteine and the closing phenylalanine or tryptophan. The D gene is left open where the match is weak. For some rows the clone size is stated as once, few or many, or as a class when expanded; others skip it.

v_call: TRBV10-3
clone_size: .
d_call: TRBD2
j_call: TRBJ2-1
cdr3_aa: CAISSSGGALSYNEQFF
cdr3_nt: TGTGCCATCAGTTCTAGCGGGGGGGCTCTCTCCTACAATGAGCAGTTCTTC

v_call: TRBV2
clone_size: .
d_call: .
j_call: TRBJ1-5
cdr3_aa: CASNGDGNQPQHF
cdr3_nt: TGTGCCAGCAACGGAGACGGCAATCAGCCCCAGCATTTT

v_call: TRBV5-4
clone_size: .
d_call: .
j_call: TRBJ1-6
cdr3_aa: CASSLASETGFRSYNSPLHF
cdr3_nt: TGTGCCAGCAGCTTGGCCTCGGAAACAGGATTCCGCTCCTATAATTCACCCCTCCACTTT

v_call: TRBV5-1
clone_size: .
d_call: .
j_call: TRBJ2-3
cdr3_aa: CASGEKRTTDTQYF
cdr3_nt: TGCGCCAGCGGAGAAAAGCGGACCACAGATACGCAGTATTTT

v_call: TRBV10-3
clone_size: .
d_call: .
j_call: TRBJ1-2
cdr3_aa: CAISESPGVDYGYTF
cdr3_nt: TGTGCCATCAGTGAGTCGCCAGGGGTAGACTATGGCTACACCTTC

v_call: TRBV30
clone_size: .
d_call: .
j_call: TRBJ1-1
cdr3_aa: CAWGGWGDTEAFF
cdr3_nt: TGTGCCTGGGGGGGATGGGGGGACACTGAAGCTTTCTTT

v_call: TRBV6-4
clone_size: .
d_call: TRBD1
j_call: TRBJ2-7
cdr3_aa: CASSLGQGDEQYF
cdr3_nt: TGTGCCAGCAGTCTTGGACAGGGGGACGAGCAGTACTTC

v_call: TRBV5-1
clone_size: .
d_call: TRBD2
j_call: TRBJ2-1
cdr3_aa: CASSSVGGPGDEQFF
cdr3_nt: TGCGCCAGCAGCTCCGTGGGAGGGCCCGGCGATGAGCAGTTCTTC

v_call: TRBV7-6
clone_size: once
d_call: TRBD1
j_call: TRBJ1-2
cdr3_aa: CASSTRQGADGYTF
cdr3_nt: TGTGCCAGCAGCACGAGACAGGGCGCGGATGGCTACACCTTC

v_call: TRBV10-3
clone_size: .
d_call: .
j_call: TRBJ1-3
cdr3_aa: CAISEGQASGNTIYF
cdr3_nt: TGTGCCATCAGTGAGGGGCAAGCCTCTGGAAACACCATATATTTT

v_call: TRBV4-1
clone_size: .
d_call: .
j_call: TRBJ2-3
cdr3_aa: CASSKMVGRGERWSTDTQYF
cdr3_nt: TGCGCCAGCAGCAAAATGGTGGGCAGGGGTGAGCGATGGAGCACAGATACGCAGTATTTT

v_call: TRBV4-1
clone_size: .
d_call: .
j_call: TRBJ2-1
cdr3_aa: CASSQVDIVSYNEQFF
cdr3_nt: TGCGCCAGCAGCCAAGTGGACATAGTCTCCTACAATGAGCAGTTCTTC

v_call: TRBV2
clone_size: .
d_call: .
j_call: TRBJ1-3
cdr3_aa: CASSLGVNRVSGNTIYF
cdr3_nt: TGTGCCAGCAGTTTAGGGGTGAACAGAGTCTCTGGAAACACCATATATTTT

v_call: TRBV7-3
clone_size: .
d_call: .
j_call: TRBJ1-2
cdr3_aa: CASSFGRGYGYTF
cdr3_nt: TGTGCCAGCAGCTTTGGACGGGGCTATGGCTACACCTTC

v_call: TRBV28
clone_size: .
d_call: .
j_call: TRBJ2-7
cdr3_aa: CASQILLTSTEQYF
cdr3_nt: TGTGCCAGCCAAATACTACTCACCTCAACCGAGCAGTACTTC

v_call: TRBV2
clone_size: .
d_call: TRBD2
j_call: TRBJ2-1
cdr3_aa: CASSEGTSGRNEQFF
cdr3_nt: TGTGCCAGCAGTGAGGGGACTAGCGGACGGAATGAGCAGTTCTTC

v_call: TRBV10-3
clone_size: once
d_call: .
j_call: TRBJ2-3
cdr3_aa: CAINNLGGDTQYF
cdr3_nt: TGTGCCATCAACAATCTCGGAGGAGATACGCAGTATTTT

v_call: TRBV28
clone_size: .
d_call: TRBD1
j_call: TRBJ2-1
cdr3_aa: CASSDDRGAYNEQFF
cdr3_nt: TGTGCCAGCAGTGATGACAGGGGGGCCTACAATGAGCAGTTCTTC

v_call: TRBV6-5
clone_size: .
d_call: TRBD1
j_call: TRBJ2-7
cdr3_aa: CASRLTGASVYEQYF
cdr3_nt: TGTGCCAGCAGGCTCACAGGGGCCTCAGTCTACGAGCAGTACTTC

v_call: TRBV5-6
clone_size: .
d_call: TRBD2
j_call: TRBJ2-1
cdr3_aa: CASSYRTSREQFF
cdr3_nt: TGTGCCAGCAGCTACCGGACTAGCAGGGAGCAGTTCTTC

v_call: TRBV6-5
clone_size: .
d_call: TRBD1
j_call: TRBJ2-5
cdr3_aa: CASSYSITGGSYF
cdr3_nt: TGTGCCAGCAGTTACTCAATTACAGGGGGCTCATACTTC

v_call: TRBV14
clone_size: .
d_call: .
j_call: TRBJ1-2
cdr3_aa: CASSQDRGAGSDYGYTF
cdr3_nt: TGTGCCAGCAGCCAAGATCGTGGGGCAGGCTCGGACTATGGCTACACCTTC

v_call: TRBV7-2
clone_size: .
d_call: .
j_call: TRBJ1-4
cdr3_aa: CASSPTRLTTNEKLFF
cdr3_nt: TGTGCCAGCAGCCCCACGCGGCTCACAACTAATGAAAAACTGTTTTTT

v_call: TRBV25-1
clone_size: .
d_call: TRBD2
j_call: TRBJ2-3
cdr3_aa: CASSEMVASGGPDTQYF
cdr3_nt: TGTGCCAGCAGTGAGATGGTGGCTAGCGGGGGGCCAGATACGCAGTATTTT

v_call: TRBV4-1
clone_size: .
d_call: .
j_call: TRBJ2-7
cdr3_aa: CASSQGSGSLFYEQYF
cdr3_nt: TGCGCCAGCAGCCAAGGCTCAGGGTCCCTCTTTTACGAGCAGTACTTC

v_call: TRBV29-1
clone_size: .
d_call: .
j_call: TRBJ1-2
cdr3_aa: CSVESRGGGNYGYTF
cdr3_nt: TGCAGCGTTGAAAGCCGGGGAGGAGGTAACTATGGCTACACCTTC

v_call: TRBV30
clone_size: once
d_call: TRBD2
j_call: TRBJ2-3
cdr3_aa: CAWSDSGGPYLSTDTQYF
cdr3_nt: TGTGCCTGGTCAGATAGCGGGGGGCCTTATCTTAGCACAGATACGCAGTATTTT

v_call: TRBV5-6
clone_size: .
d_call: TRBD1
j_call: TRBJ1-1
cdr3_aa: CASSSWGQTNTEAFF
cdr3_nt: TGTGCCAGCAGCTCCTGGGGACAGACGAACACTGAAGCTTTCTTT

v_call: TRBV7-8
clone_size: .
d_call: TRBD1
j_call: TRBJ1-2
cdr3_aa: CASSLPTGQGSRYGYTF
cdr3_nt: TGTGCCAGCAGCTTACCCACAGGACAGGGGTCTCGTTATGGCTACACCTTC

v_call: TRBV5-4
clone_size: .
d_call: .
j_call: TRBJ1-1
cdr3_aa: CASSSSWGPRRAFF
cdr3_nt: TGTGCCAGCAGCTCTAGTTGGGGGCCTAGAAGAGCTTTCTTT

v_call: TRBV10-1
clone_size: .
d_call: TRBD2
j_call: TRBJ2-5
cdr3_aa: CASSSLAGVQETQYF
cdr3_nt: TGCGCCAGCAGCTCCCTAGCGGGGGTACAAGAGACCCAGTACTTC

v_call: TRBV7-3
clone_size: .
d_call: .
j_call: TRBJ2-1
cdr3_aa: CASSPLTSGTYNEQFF
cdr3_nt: TGTGCCAGCAGCCCCCTGACTAGTGGTACCTACAATGAGCAGTTCTTC

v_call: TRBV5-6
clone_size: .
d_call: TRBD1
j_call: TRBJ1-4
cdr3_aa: CASRDRDSQNEKLFF
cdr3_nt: TGTGCCAGCAGGGACCGGGACAGTCAGAATGAAAAACTGTTTTTT

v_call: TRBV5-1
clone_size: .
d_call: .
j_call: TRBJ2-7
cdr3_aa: CASSWGDSPSEQYF
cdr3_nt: TGCGCCAGCAGCTGGGGGGACTCCCCGTCCGAGCAGTACTTC

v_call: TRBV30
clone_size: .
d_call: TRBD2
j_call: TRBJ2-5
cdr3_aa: CAWERLAGGIGTQYF
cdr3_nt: TGTGCCTGGGAACGACTAGCGGGGGGGATCGGGACCCAGTACTTC

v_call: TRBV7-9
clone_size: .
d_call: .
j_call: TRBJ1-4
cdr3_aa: CASSLGDKETEKLFF
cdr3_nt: TGTGCCAGCAGCTTAGGCGACAAAGAGACTGAAAAACTGTTTTTT

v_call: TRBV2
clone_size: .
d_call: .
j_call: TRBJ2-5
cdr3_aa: CASLGGQETQYF
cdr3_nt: TGTGCCAGCTTGGGGGGACAAGAGACCCAGTACTTC

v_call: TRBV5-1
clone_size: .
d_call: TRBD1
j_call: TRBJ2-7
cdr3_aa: CASSLAGQGDYEQYF
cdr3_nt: TGCGCCAGCAGCTTGGCAGGACAGGGGGACTACGAGCAGTACTTC

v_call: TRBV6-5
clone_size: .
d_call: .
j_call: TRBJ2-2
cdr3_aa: CASSWQYTGELFF
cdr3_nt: TGTGCCAGCAGTTGGCAGTACACCGGGGAGCTGTTTTTT

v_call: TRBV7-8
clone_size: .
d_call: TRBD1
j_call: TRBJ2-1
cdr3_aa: CASSQTGGGTNEQFF
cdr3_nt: TGTGCCAGCAGCCAAACAGGGGGCGGAACCAATGAGCAGTTCTTC

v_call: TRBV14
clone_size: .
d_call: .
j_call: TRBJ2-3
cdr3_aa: CASSLIWGPDGTDTQYF
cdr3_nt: TGTGCCAGCAGCCTTATCTGGGGGCCTGACGGCACAGATACGCAGTATTTT

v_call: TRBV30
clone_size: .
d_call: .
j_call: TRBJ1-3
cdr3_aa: CAWSVLGEGESRSGNTIYF
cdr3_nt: TGTGCCTGGAGTGTACTGGGGGAGGGGGAGAGCCGCTCTGGAAACACCATATATTTT